This TCR beta chain was recorded in a study of T cell repertoires in ileal Crohn's disease (dated by TCRdb to the late 2010s). Regarding the research as a whole: At the time of surgery, 30% to 45% of patients were active smokers, and the median duration of disease was around eight years. About half of the patients received postoperative therapy: around ten received thiopurines and 18 received anti-TNF agents. Running in parallel with the study was a multicentre cohort set up to find predictors of early endoscopic recurrence following ileocolonic resection. The study sequenced approximately 170 mucosal samples from more than 50 patients, taken at several locations on the surgical specimen and at postoperative endoscopy. A Rutgeerts score higher than i0 was the definition used for endoscopic postoperative recurrence. Surgery was performed for a complication in all patients, with stricturing disease in roughly 60% and penetrating disease in roughly 40%. TCR repertoire analysis was performed in a few dozen Crohn's disease patients drawn from a prospective multicentre cohort.

Adults with ileal or ileocolonic Crohn's disease for whom ileocolonic resection was indicated were considered eligible. Before DNA extraction, whole ileal mucosal biopsies were kept frozen at -80 degrees C. Genomic DNA was extracted from frozen whole biopsies using a TRizol-based method and was quantified with a NanoDrop 2000 spectrophotometer. Per the germline V gene (reference sequence), LNHDA is the CDR1 and SQIVND is the CDR2. Between the V and J ends, shortened by 3 bases and 7 bases respectively, the junction contains 15 bases. The CDR3 contains 14 residues, cysteine and phenylalanine counted. The sequence is cut down to CDR3 DNA, 42 bases in frame from base 1. This clone appeared once. Its antigen remains undetermined. Base qualities are not provided; no much larger clone lies one nucleotide away. Around 0.45 micrograms of biopsy DNA per sample were submitted for commercial TCRB immunosequencing. Adaptive Biotechnology amplified the CDR3 regions from genomic DNA with a two-step multiplex PCR designed to control amplification bias. Primers for every V and J gene segment were used in the first PCR, and barcodes and Illumina adapters were added in the second PCR. CDR3 libraries were sequenced using an Illumina instrument. The published analysis was carried out like this. The analysis used both the pipelines supplied by the vendor and custom analysis of the raw data in R/Bioconductor with R version 3.3.0. Clonality, which ranges from 0 to 1, was calculated as the inverse of the normalised Shannon entropy across all productive clones. High-frequency clones were defined as the repertoire share of the top 100 clones, retaining only clones passing a 95% confidence test. The Simpson index measured repertoire diversity, and the Morisita-Horn index measured overlap between samples. TCRdb's version of the immuneACCESS table is confined to in-frame rearrangements and falls short of the full clone set. An unresolved V gene accounts for under half of the shortfall where checked; the remainder is of unknown origin. Clone size and V and J calls were adopted from that table, with D and trimming inferred from the DNA. Counted in this sample were more than 15,000 clones; less than 65% of them appeared once. The ten top clones hold under 7.5% of the sample.

General findings and caveats noted by the study authors: Compared with CD4 T cells, sorted CD8 T cells held more high-frequency clones, which suggests that the mucosal expansions were mostly CD8. Only a subgroup of patients, of unstated size, had their mucosal CD4 and CD8 T cells sorted and sequenced. Higher high-frequency clone percentages at surgery were associated with endoscopic recurrence; all patients with clonality above 26.8% (18/57) had recurrence. Patients who were active smokers at surgery had a significantly higher proportion of clonal expansions than non-smokers (approximately 26% vs 17%, p=0.02).

The chain is assembled from TRBV19 and TRBJ1-2; the D gene is not confidently resolved. The sample comprised ileal tissue. The receptor was isolated from an adult with Crohn's disease. The CDR3 loop reads CASSIRTGEGGYTF. The bases are TGTGCCAGTAGTATCCGGACCGGGGAGGGTGGCTACACCTTC.